The present T cell receptor beta chain was sequenced within a study of T-cell memory formation after mild COVID-19. Study results and caveats: Pre-infection memory contained some responding clones, which suggested that cross-reactive memory had joined.

Constant-segment primers served in 5'RACE that generated TCR alpha and TCR beta cDNA libraries bearing sample barcodes and UMIs. TCRdb independently ran MiXCR on the 5' RACE reads; one entry per CDR3 protein. The sample includes around 440,000 distinct CDR3 sequences, approximately 18% seen only once; the top ten take roughly an eighth. This CDR3 has 16 amino acids. Germline CDR1 and CDR2: LGHNA and YNFKEQ. V shed 0 bases, J shed 6 bases, and the junction held 1 base outside the gene matches. This clonotype was counted between two and nine times. The antigen is undetermined. This rearrangement joins TRBV4-2 to TRBJ2-2; 13 bases are shared with TRBD2. The sequenced sample consisted of PBMCs or a T cell subset sorted from them (not recorded which). The origin of this receptor is an adult woman who had mild COVID-19 (a few samples of this study predate the infection). Cell type and time point are not known. CDR3 in DNA: TGTGCCAGCAGCCAAGAGGGACTAGCGGGACCCGGGGAGCTGTTTTTT. Protein: CASSQEGLAGPGELFF.